This TCR beta chain appears in the sequencing data of a study of cytomegalovirus exposure and HLA in healthy donors. Study information: The 90 to 150 validation repertoires used a platform that matched the one used for the roughly 650 first-cohort repertoires, as a later analysis reported.

In regard to this clone: Its antigen is not known.

This CDR3 comprises 14 residues. Germline lookup yields CDR1 SQVTM and CDR2 ANQGSEA. The V gene lost 6 bases and the J gene lost 5 bases, with 16 bases spanning the gap. Method: immunoSEQ multiplex PCR; TCRdb's copy keeps in-frame clones and lacks some. The profile shows around 300,000 clones, roughly 85% of them singletons. General observations from the study: The authors confirmed in vitro that three CMV-associated chains were specific for CMV antigens. The listing of approximately 160 TCR beta chains classed them as cytomegalovirus-associated.

The sequence came from a young woman in good health and CMV-seronegative. The V and J genes are TRBV29-1 and TRBJ1-4; maybe TRBD1 (6 bases). The sample was PBMCs. CDR3 in amino acids: CSVSTGSPNEKLFF. The CDR3 nucleotides read TGCAGCGTGTCTACAGGGAGCCCCAATGAAAAACTGTTTTTT.